These 21 T cell receptor beta chains were sequenced from one sample in a study of lymphopenia after photon versus proton radiotherapy. Profiling relied on immunoSEQ multiplex PCR, and the TCRdb table lists in-frame clones only, not all of them. Found here are 40,000 to 55,000 clones, more than 85% of them singletons; the top ten hold under 20%. The sequencing used peripheral blood, collected from a patient treated with photon-based radiotherapy. These receptors all come from a woman aged 40 to 50 with cholangiocarcinoma.

The V call is TRBV14, the J call TRBJ1-6; D may be TRBD1 (5 bases). Trimming cost V 1 base and J 4 bases, with 8 bases left between them. Per the germline V gene, CDR1 is SGHDN and CDR2 is FVKESK. CDR3 size: 15 residues. As DNA, the CDR3 is TGTGCCAGCAGCCAAGCGGGACCTTATAATTCACCCCTCCACTTT. The encoded protein is CASSQAGPYNSPLHF.

The chain is built from TRBV27 and TRBJ1-4; D gene uncertain. The CDR3 contains 11 residues. V shed 6 bases and J shed 5 bases, with 4 bases lying between them. Germline CDR1 is MNHEY and CDR2 is SMNVEV (reference sequence). This chain's CDR3 is CASRGNEKLFF. The DNA for the CDR3 is TGTGCCAGCAGGGGAAATGAAAAACTGTTTTTT.

This clone turned up a few times. V and J are TRBV29-1 and TRBJ2-7; tentative D call: TRBD2 (6 bases). This CDR3 is built from 11 residues. Germline CDR1 and CDR2: SQVTM and ANQGSEA. The germline V and J ends were trimmed by 4 bases and 6 bases, with 10 bases remaining between them. The CDR3 spells CSVGAGGEQYF. In DNA form, the CDR3 reads TGCAGCGTTGGAGCCGGGGGCGAGCAGTACTTC.

J is TRBJ1-1 and V is TRBV5-6, with D possibly being TRBD1 (5 bases). This CDR3 is built from 16 residues. Germline V gives CDR1 SGHDT, CDR2 YYEEEE. V was pared by 4 bases and J by 3 bases, with 19 bases between. The chain's CDR3 is CASSPGTGRGDTEAFF. In DNA form, the CDR3 reads TGTGCCAGCAGCCCGGGGACCGGGAGGGGTGACACTGAAGCTTTCTTT.

This clone has only one observation. The chain joins TRBV7-9 to TRBJ1-1; a possible D gene is TRBD1 (6 bases). Germline V lookup: CDR1 SEHNR, CDR2 FQNEAQ (reference sequence). V lost 4 bases and J lost 5, with 17 bases in between. The CDR3 totals 15 residues. For the CDR3, the DNA is TGTGCCAGCAGCTCTACAGGGACAAAAGGGACTGAAGCTTTCTTT. It encodes CASSSTGTKGTEAFF.

This chain links TRBV29-1 with TRBJ2-7, with D possibly matching TRBD2 (6 bases). The CDR3 spans 12 residues. The germline V gene has CDR1 SQVTM and CDR2 ANQGSEA. The V end was cut by 4 bases, the J end by 2 bases, with 9 bases between. CDR3 bases: TGCAGCGTTGTGGGGGGTACCTACGAGCAGTACTTC. It translates to CSVVGGTYEQYF.

The V and J genes are TRBV16 and TRBJ2-1; 9 bases map to TRBD2. V lost 1 base and J lost 8; bases outside the gene matches: 6. Germline V gene sequence: CDR1 KGHSY, CDR2 FQNENV. The CDR3 is made up of 15 amino acids. CDR3: CASSQYSSGVHEQFF. The CDR3 nucleotides are TGTGCCAGCAGCCAATACTCTAGCGGGGTGCATGAGCAGTTCTTC.

In its sample, this clone was seen once. The chain carries TRBV18 and TRBJ2-6; D is unresolved. CDR3 length equals 17 residues. Germline V gene lookup returns CDR1 KGHSH and CDR2 LQKENI. Trimming stripped 0 bases from V and 0 bases from J, with 9 bases between. CDR3 residues: CASSPPVGSSGANVLTF. CDR3 sequence (DNA): TGTGCCAGCTCACCACCGGTGGGTAGCTCTGGGGCCAACGTCCTGACTTTC.

J is TRBJ1-1 and V is TRBV19; D gene ambiguous. The germline gives CDR1 LNHDA, CDR2 SQIVND (reference sequence). V lost 2 bases and J lost 12, with 16 bases in between. The CDR3 is made up of 13 amino acids. The CDR3 loop is CASSISSEWMPFF. In DNA, the CDR3 is TGTGCCAGTAGTATAAGTTCGGAGTGGATGCCTTTCTTT.

This chain joins TRBV5-1 and TRBJ1-1; D ambiguous. The CDR3 loop spans 13 amino acids. CDR1 and CDR2 from the germline V gene are SGHRS and YFSETQ. Trimming pared 4 bases from V and 2 bases from J, leaving 9 bases between. The CDR3 DNA reads as TGCGCCAGCAGCAAGGGAACCAACACTGAAGCTTTCTTT. Translated, it gives CASSKGTNTEAFF.

The V and J genes are TRBV5-1 and TRBJ2-5, with 8 bases matching TRBD1. Germline V gene sequence: CDR1 SGHRS, CDR2 YFSETQ. V lost 10 bases, J lost 3 bases, and 11 bases stayed unmatched. CDR3 length equals 14 residues. The chain's CDR3 is CAGSRTGSEETQYF. CDR3 bases: TGCGCCGGTTCGCGGACAGGGTCGGAAGAGACCCAGTACTTC.

This clone has a handful of counts. The chain employs TRBV5-1 and TRBJ2-2; 7 bases agree with TRBD2. CDR3 length: 15 amino acids. V shed 4 bases, J shed 0 bases, and the junction held 3 bases outside the gene matches. Looked up from germline, CDR1 is SGHRS and CDR2 is YFSETQ. CDR3 protein: CASSALAANTGELFF. DNA of the CDR3: TGCGCCAGCAGCGCGCTAGCGGCGAACACCGGGGAGCTGTTTTTT.

The rearrangement uses TRBV5-8 and TRBJ1-6; D is undetermined. Between the trimmed V and J ends, which lost 2 bases and 9 bases, there was a span of 15 bases. The germline V gene has CDR1 SGHTS and CDR2 YDEGEE. The CDR3 contains 15 residues. The CDR3 region is CASSFIGRVGSPLHF. Written as DNA, the CDR3 is TGTGCCAGCAGCTTCATCGGAAGGGTTGGTTCACCCCTCCACTTT.

The sample holds one count of this clone. This chain uses TRBV6-4 with TRBJ1-5, with 7 bases fitting TRBD1. Per the germline V gene, CDR1 is MRHNA and CDR2 is SNTAGT. V lost 5 bases, J lost 4 bases, and 5 bases stayed unmatched. This CDR3 is 14 amino acids long. CDR3: CASSPTGQNQPQHF. CDR3 nucleotides: TGTGCCAGCAGTCCGACAGGGCAAAATCAGCCCCAGCATTTT.

With regard to this clone: Other DNA sequences within the sample encode an identical CDR3. The CDR3 bases are TGCGCCAGCAGCTTGGACGGCAGAACGAACACTGAAGCTTTCTTT. It yields the protein CASSLDGRTNTEAFF. The genes are TRBV5-1 and TRBJ1-1; no clear D. Trimming pared 0 bases from V and 1 base from J, leaving 10 bases between. CDR3 length: 15 residues. The germline V gene has CDR1 SGHRS and CDR2 YFSETQ.

The V gene is TRBV5-1, the J gene TRBJ2-1; TRBD1 agrees at 10 bases. This CDR3 is 15 amino acids long. V lost 4 bases to trimming and J lost 6 bases; unmatched junction nucleotides: 7. Germline CDR1 and CDR2: SGHRS and YFSETQ. The CDR3 DNA reads as TGCGCCAGCAGCCCGTGGACAGGGGGGGCCAATGAGCAGTTCTTC. It specifies CASSPWTGGANEQFF.

This clone was picked up one time. This chain links TRBV11-2 with TRBJ2-1, with D unclear. The V end was cut by 5 bases, the J end by 12 bases, with 14 bases between. The CDR3 is 12 amino acids. Germline V gene lookup returns CDR1 SGHAT and CDR2 FQNNGV. The CDR3 bases are TGTGCCAGCAGCCCCCCCTCTCTTTTGCAGTTCTTC. Encoded protein: CASSPPSLLQFF.

This chain uses TRBV2 with TRBJ2-5; D is possibly TRBD1 (6 bases). This CDR3 has 13 residues. Germline loops: CDR1 SNHLY, CDR2 FYNNEI. V lost 5 bases and J 5 bases, leaving 12 bases between the germline ends. The CDR3 DNA is TGTGCCAGCAGTCAGAACAGGGACGAGACCCAGTACTTC. It specifies CASSQNRDETQYF.

The chain links TRBV6-5 to TRBJ2-2; no reliable D call. Germline CDR1 MNHEY, CDR2 SVGAGI. The CDR3 runs to 13 residues. Deletions cut 5 bases from V and 4 bases from J, with 8 bases between. The CDR3 DNA sequence: TGTGCCAGCAGTCCCCAGGCCACCGGGGAGCTGTTTTTT. Protein product: CASSPQATGELFF.

The chain is built from TRBV15 and TRBJ2-5; 9 bases line up with TRBD1. Germline values: CDR1 LNHNV, CDR2 YYDKDF (reference sequence). V was pared by 3 bases and J by 5 bases, with 7 bases of the junction left unmatched. This CDR3 is 15 amino acids long. CDR3 coding DNA: TGTGCCACCAGCAGGGACAGGGGTCGGGCGGAGACCCAGTACTTC. Translated, it gives CATSRDRGRAETQYF.

The genes are TRBV19 and TRBJ2-1; 15 bases are shared with TRBD2. The length of the CDR3 is 18 residues. The junction had 6 bases not matched to a gene; V was cut back by 6 bases and J by 0 bases. Germline V gives CDR1 LNHDA, CDR2 SQIVND (reference sequence). As DNA, the CDR3 is TGTGCCAGTAGCCCGGGACTAGCGGGGGGTCCCTCCTACAATGAGCAGTTCTTC. Its protein is CASSPGLAGGPSYNEQFF.